Following are 32 T cell receptor beta chains from one sample sequenced in a study of blood T cell repertoires in COVID-19. Assay used: immunoSEQ multiplex PCR; TCRdb lists only in-frame clones, some missing. The sample yields 250,000 or so clones, around 90% seen once. Sequenced input: PBMCs or T cells enriched from blood (not recorded which). Receptors were obtained from a woman between 35 and 50 years old who had been exposed to COVID-19.

The chain recombines TRBV7-3 with TRBJ2-1; D gene ambiguous. Trimming removed 1 base from V and 4 bases from J, with 5 bases in between. CDR3 length: 13 amino acids. From germline, CDR1 is SGHTA and CDR2 FQGTGA. The CDR3 sequence: CASSLRQYNEQFF. The CDR3 DNA reads TGTGCCAGCAGCTTAAGGCAGTACAATGAGCAGTTCTTC. Together with reference TRBV7-3 and TRBJ2-1, the CDR3 gives the full variable domain: GAGVSQTPSNKVTEKGKYVELRCDPISGHTALYWYRQSLGQGPEFLIYFQGTGAADDSGLPNDRFFAVRPEGSVSTLKIQRTERGDSAVYLCASSLRQYNEQFFGPGTRLTVL.

The chain employs TRBV7-8 and TRBJ2-3, with D unresolved. Trimming cost V 2 bases and J 2 bases, with 5 bases left between them. The CDR3 has 13 amino acids. Germline CDR1 reads SGHVS; CDR2 reads FQNEAQ. The CDR3, as DNA: TGTGCCAGCAGCTTATATTCCACAGATACGCAGTATTTT. Protein sequence: CASSLYSTDTQYF.

V gene TRBV18 combines with J gene TRBJ1-2; 7 nucleotides agree with TRBD1. In germline, CDR1 is KGHSH, CDR2 LQKENI. Germline trimming cut 3 bases from V and 3 bases from J; bases unmatched to any gene: 7. The CDR3 consists of 15 residues. Here the CDR3 reads CASSPGLTGYYGYTF. The CDR3 DNA sequence: TGTGCCAGCTCACCGGGTCTGACAGGGTACTATGGCTACACCTTC.

This clone was observed a handful of times. The chain links TRBV19 to TRBJ1-6; D unclear. V was trimmed by 0 bases and J by 7 bases, leaving 13 bases between them. This CDR3 is built from 16 residues. CDR1 and CDR2 from the germline V gene are LNHDA and SQIVND (reference sequence). The CDR3 here is CASSIEGGLGNSPLHF. The CDR3 region has the DNA TGTGCCAGTAGTATAGAGGGAGGTCTGGGGAATTCACCCCTCCACTTT.

DNA of the CDR3: TGTGCCATCAGTGTAACTAGCGGGGGCTATGAGCAGTTCTTC. Its translation is CAISVTSGGYEQFF. The V and J genes are TRBV10-3 and TRBJ2-1; 11 bases are shared with TRBD2. Germline CDR1 ENHRY, CDR2 SYGVKD. J lost 8 bases, V lost 4 bases, and 4 bases had no gene match. The CDR3 length is 14 residues.

The rearrangement links TRBV2 to TRBJ2-7, with D uncertain. V was cut by 6 bases and J by 2 bases, with 14 bases left in between. The germline V gene has CDR1 SNHLY and CDR2 FYNNEI. The length of the CDR3 is 14 residues. The CDR3 sequence: CASSRSDVTYEQYV. The DNA of the CDR3 is TGTGCCAGCAGCCGCAGCGACGTAACCTACGAGCAGTACGTC.

J is TRBJ1-2 and V is TRBV6-5; tentative D call: TRBD1 (5 bases). V dropped 8 bases and J dropped 3 bases, with 10 bases sitting between them. The CDR3 is 12 amino acids. Germline V gene sequence: CDR1 MNHEY, CDR2 SVGAGI. CDR3 sequence: CASSFRDYGYTF. The CDR3 DNA reads TGTGCCAGCTCCTTCAGGGACTATGGCTACACCTTC.

The DNA for the CDR3 is TGTGCCAGCAGTGAATTCCTAGCGGGGGTCCCCCTCCACTTT. Translating gives CASSEFLAGVPLHF. This chain connects TRBV25-1 to TRBJ1-6; D is perhaps TRBD1 (5 bases). CDR1 and CDR2 from the germline V gene are MGHDK and SYGVNS. CDR3 size: 14 residues. V lost 1 base, J lost 13 bases, and 14 bases lay in between.

The rearrangement uses TRBV15 and TRBJ1-3; D unresolved. The CDR3 extends over 15 amino acids. From germline, CDR1 is LNHNV and CDR2 YYDKDF (reference sequence). V shed 0 bases and J shed 2 bases, with 8 bases lying between them. The CDR3 sequence is CATSRDPVPGNTIYF. CDR3 nucleotide sequence: TGTGCCACCAGCAGAGATCCCGTTCCTGGAAACACCATATATTTT.

Only one count was recorded for this clone. The V call is TRBV29-1, the J call TRBJ2-7; unclear D gene. Deletions cut 5 bases from V and 3 bases from J, with 11 bases between. Germline lookup yields CDR1 SQVTM and CDR2 ANQGSEA. The CDR3 totals 12 residues. The CDR3 nucleotides are TGCAGCGTTAAGCTCCTAGACTACGAGCAGTACTTC. Translated: CSVKLLDYEQYF.

Concerning this clone itself: A junction end diverges from the germline sequence, so it may reflect a read error. The chain employs TRBV5-1 and TRBJ1-4; 7 nucleotides match TRBD1. The CDR3 spans 15 residues. Germline CDR1 SGHRS, CDR2 YFSETQ. CDR3 residues: CASSAGQTINEKLFF. CDR3 nucleotides: TGTGCCAGCAGCGCGGGACAGACTATTAATGAAAAACTGTTTTTT.

V and J are TRBV28 and TRBJ2-5, with no clear D. V lost 4 bases and J lost 5, with 11 bases in between. The CDR3 spans 13 residues. CDR1 is MDHEN and CDR2 is SYDVKM in the germline V gene. CDR3 sequence reads: CASSSPIRETQYF. CDR3 bases: TGTGCCAGCAGTTCGCCCATCAGGGAGACCCAGTACTTC.

In its sample, this clone was seen a few times. The chain combines TRBV4-1 with TRBJ2-1; D perhaps matches TRBD2 (6 bases). The CDR3 length is 16 residues. The germline gives CDR1 MGHRA, CDR2 YSYEKL. V dropped 0 bases and J dropped 6 bases, with 15 bases sitting between them. The CDR3 reads CASSQEPPGVGNEQFF. The CDR3 coding sequence is TGCGCCAGCAGCCAAGAACCCCCGGGAGTTGGCAATGAGCAGTTCTTC.

This sequence joins TRBV28 and TRBJ2-5; possible D gene TRBD2, 7 bases. Germline CDR1 reads MDHEN; CDR2 reads SYDVKM. This CDR3 has 16 residues. V was trimmed by 1 base and J by 4 bases, leaving 16 bases between them. The CDR3, as DNA: TGTGCCAGCAGTTTATTCGGGGGGCCCATGGGAGAGACCCAGTACTTC. It is translated as CASSLFGGPMGETQYF.

The chain combines TRBV7-9 with TRBJ1-6; a weak D match, TRBD1 (6 bases). V lost 5 bases and J lost 7, with 15 bases in between. From germline, CDR1 is SEHNR and CDR2 FQNEAQ (reference sequence). This CDR3 has 15 residues. The CDR3 is CASSRGTTQNSPLHF. The CDR3 DNA reads TGTGCCAGCAGCAGAGGGACAACACAAAATTCACCCCTCCACTTT.

The chain's CDR3 is CASSPQGAHDEQFF. CDR3 nucleotide sequence: TGTGCCAGCTCACCACAGGGAGCGCACGATGAGCAGTTCTTC. V is TRBV18 and J is TRBJ2-1, with TRBD2 as a possible D gene (5 bases). The length of the CDR3 is 14 residues. Trimming took off 1 base at V and 8 bases at J, with 12 bases between the two ends. CDR1 KGHSH and CDR2 LQKENI come from the germline V gene. The full variable domain, rest sourced from reference TRBV18 and TRBJ2-1, is NAGVMQNPRHLVRRRGQEARLRCSPMKGHSHVYWYRQLPEEGLKFMVYLQKENIIDESGMPKERFSAEFPKEGPSILRIQQVVRGDSAAYFCASSPQGAHDEQFFGPGTRLTVL.

This sequence joins TRBV5-1 and TRBJ2-5, with D possibly matching TRBD1 (6 bases). There are 13 residues in the CDR3. Trimming shortened V by 2 bases and J by 14 bases, and 19 bases separated the two germline ends. The germline gives CDR1 SGHRS, CDR2 YFSETQ. Here the CDR3 DNA reads TGCGCCAGCAGCTTTGGAAGGGACAACCCTTGCTACTTC. Its translation: CASSFGRDNPCYF.

The chain combines TRBV3-1 (or the pseudogene TRBV3-2) with TRBJ2-2; a weak D match, TRBD1 (5 bases). Trimming left V 4 bases short and J 7 bases short, with 10 bases between. The length of the CDR3 is 13 residues. Per germline, CDR1 LGHDT and CDR2 YNNKEL (reference sequence). In nucleotides, the CDR3 is TGTGCCAGCAGCCGAGAAGGGGTCGGGGAGCTGTTTTTT. Translating it yields CASSREGVGELFF.

The rearrangement joins TRBV4-2 to TRBJ1-2, with D possibly being TRBD1 (6 bases). CDR3 length: 16 residues. Trimming left V 1 base short and J 2 bases short, with 14 bases between. Germline values: CDR1 LGHNA, CDR2 YNFKEQ. The CDR3 nucleotides are TGTGCCAGCAGCCAAGGGTACAGGGCCCCAAACTATGGCTACACCTTC. This gives the protein CASSQGYRAPNYGYTF.

The J gene is TRBJ2-3, the V gene TRBV4-3; D remains unclear. Germline V lookup: CDR1 LGHNA, CDR2 YSLEER. V lost 4 bases to trimming and J lost 2 bases, with 10 bases between them. The CDR3 totals 14 residues. The CDR3 sequence: CASSRQVFTDTQYF. CDR3 nucleotide sequence: TGCGCCAGCAGCCGCCAGGTTTTCACAGATACGCAGTATTTT.

V is TRBV4-3 and J is TRBJ1-1, with TRBD1 identical over 7 bases. The CDR3 spans 15 residues. J was trimmed by 8 bases and V by 3 bases; bases with no gene match: 12. Per germline, CDR1 LGHNA and CDR2 YSLEER. CDR3 in amino acids: CASSQTGWRRGEAFF. The CDR3 DNA follows: TGCGCCAGCAGCCAGACAGGGTGGAGGAGAGGGGAAGCTTTCTTT.

This chain joins TRBV20-1 and TRBJ2-7, with D unresolved. CDR1 and CDR2 (germline): DFQATT, SNEGSKA (reference sequence). Trimming took off 5 bases at V and 6 bases at J, with 11 bases between the two ends. This CDR3 has 11 residues. The CDR3, as DNA: TGCAGTGCTTCCCTTGGGCTCGAGCAGTACTTC. This sequence encodes CSASLGLEQYF.

The chain joins TRBV27 to TRBJ2-2; TRBD1 is a possible D gene (7 bases). Per the germline V gene, CDR1 is MNHEY and CDR2 is SMNVEV (reference sequence). V was cut by 8 bases and J by 5 bases, with 15 bases left in between. This CDR3 is built from 14 residues. The CDR3 DNA reads as TGTGCCAGCGGCCCAGGGGGGAGGACCGGGGAGCTGTTTTTT. Protein: CASGPGGRTGELFF.

This clone was seen only once. V usage is TRBV7-2 and J usage is TRBJ2-1; TRBD2 agrees at 7 bases. Germline CDR1 reads SGHTA; CDR2 reads FQGNSA. The CDR3 is 14 residues long. V shed 1 base, J shed 5 bases, and the junction held 2 bases outside the gene matches. CDR3 coding DNA: TGTGCCAGCAGCTTAGGGACTAGAAACAATGAGCAGTTCTTC. Protein sequence: CASSLGTRNNEQFF. The full variable domain, its missing parts supplied by reference TRBV7-2 and TRBJ2-1, is GAGVSQSPSNKVTEKGKDVELRCDPISGHTALYWYRQSLGQGLEFLIYFQGNSAPDKSGLPSDRFSAERTGGSVSTLTIQRTQQEDSAVYLCASSLGTRNNEQFFGPGTRLTVL.

V is TRBV7-2 and J is TRBJ1-4, with a weak D call TRBD1 (6 bases). There are 14 residues in the CDR3. The ends were cut back, 4 bases at V and 5 bases at J, with 11 bases in the middle. CDR1 is SGHTA, CDR2 FQGNSA, per germline. CDR3 protein: CASSSTGANEKLFF. The CDR3 nucleotides are TGTGCCAGCAGCTCGACAGGAGCAAATGAAAAACTGTTTTTT.

V and J are TRBV12-3 or TRBV12-4 and TRBJ1-5, with a weak D call TRBD1 (5 bases). The CDR3 covers 13 residues. V was clipped by 3 bases and J by 7 bases, with 10 bases between them. The chain's CDR3 is CASSFQGRQPQHF. CDR3 nucleotides: TGTGCCAGCAGTTTCCAGGGTAGGCAGCCCCAGCATTTT.

This clone was counted a single time. The chain joins TRBV5-1 to TRBJ2-5; 9 nucleotides line up with TRBD2. J lost 0 bases, V lost 1 base, and 7 bases had no gene match. Germline CDR1 is SGHRS and CDR2 is YFSETQ. The CDR3 loop spans 17 amino acids. The CDR3 coding sequence is TGCGCCAGCAGCTTGTTGTTAGCGGGGGCCAACCAAGAGACCCAGTACTTC. The encoded protein is CASSLLLAGANQETQYF.

This clone was seen a few times. The gene calls are TRBV19 and TRBJ1-2; 7 bases are a match to TRBD1. Trimming at V came to 6 bases and at J to 8 bases, leaving 15 bases not matched to a gene. CDR1 LNHDA and CDR2 SQIVND come from the germline V gene (reference sequence). The length of the CDR3 is 15 residues. The CDR3 DNA follows: TGTGCCAGTAGGATCCCAACAGGGGCCCGGCGGGGCTACACCTTC. Protein product: CASRIPTGARRGYTF.

V is TRBV7-9 and J is TRBJ1-1, with 8 bases identical to TRBD1. The CDR3 has 16 residues. Trimming removed 5 bases from V and 4 bases from J; junction bases left unmatched: 12. Germline-derived CDR1 and CDR2 are SEHNR and FQNEAQ (reference sequence). The CDR3 sequence: CASSTRTGLQGTEAFF. The CDR3 DNA reads as TGTGCCAGCAGCACCCGGACAGGGCTTCAGGGCACTGAAGCTTTCTTT.

This clone was seen a few times. This chain joins TRBV7-6 and TRBJ1-1; the D gene is possibly TRBD1 (5 bases). The CDR3 is 14 amino acids. V lost 5 bases to trimming and J lost 8 bases, with 18 bases between them. The germline V gene has CDR1 SGHVS and CDR2 FNYEAQ. The CDR3 spells CASSPNPTGPEAFF. CDR3 DNA sequence: TGTGCCAGCAGCCCGAACCCCACAGGTCCCGAAGCTTTCTTT.

A single count supports this clone. The chain links TRBV7-2 to TRBJ2-4; the D gene is possibly TRBD1 (6 bases). Germline V gives CDR1 SGHTA, CDR2 FQGNSA. Trimming took off 1 base at V and 7 bases at J, with 14 bases between the two ends. CDR3 length: 15 residues. This CDR3 reads CASSLVQGNGNIQYF. CDR3 DNA: TGTGCCAGCAGCTTAGTCCAGGGGAACGGGAACATTCAGTACTTC.

This clone occurred once. The chain links TRBV4-1 to TRBJ1-4; 7 nucleotides line up with TRBD1. The J segment lost 8 bases and the V segment lost 1 base, leaving 16 bases of the junction unmatched. This CDR3 is 18 amino acids long. Per germline, CDR1 MGHRA and CDR2 YSYEKL. The CDR3 bases are TGCGCCAGCAGCCAAGTGTGGACAGGAGCTAATGATTGGGAAAAACTGTTTTTT. Amino acid sequence: CASSQVWTGANDWEKLFF.